The rows below give T cell receptor beta chains drawn from one sample of a study of CD8 T cells in Susac syndrome. Each CDR3 protein gets one entry after TCRdb re-called the immunoSEQ multiplex PCR reads with MiXCR. The data contain 160,000 or so distinct CDR3 sequences, nearly 97% of them singletons. The specimen sequenced was CD8+ T cells from PBMCs. The receptor source for this set is a human donor with multiple sclerosis. Both conserved end residues are trimmed from each CDR3. Rows give clone size only sometimes, using once, few, many, or a class for an expanded clone.

v_call	clone_size	j_call	cdr3_aa
TRBV30	NA	TRBJ1-5	AWTLGGFGQPQH
TRBV12-3/TRBV12-4	once	TRBJ1-6	ASNDLNSPLH
TRBV29-1	NA	TRBJ1-2	SVEDRNTYGYT
TRBV5-4	NA	TRBJ2-1	ASSVPSSGGQVLQF
TRBV9	NA	TRBJ2-5	ASSVGVGRIQETQY
TRBV9	NA	TRBJ2-5	ASSVAGSWNLEGTQY
TRBV13	NA	TRBJ2-1	ASSLLQGRNEQF
TRBV27	NA	TRBJ2-1	ASSLWGGTNEQF
TRBV29-1	NA	TRBJ2-1	SVEDWGGGNYNEQF
TRBV11-2	NA	TRBJ2-1	ASSSEMSSYNEQF
TRBV7-9	NA	TRBJ2-4	ASSLVNSGDIQY
TRBV12-3/TRBV12-4	NA	TRBJ1-5	ASGVGQPQH
TRBV20-1	once	TRBJ2-1	SARDLGQGVNEQF
TRBV19	NA	TRBJ1-1	ASSMQGNTEAF
TRBV30	NA	TRBJ1-4	ALGSFEKLF
TRBV10-3	NA	TRBJ2-1	AISEKGTEQF
TRBV12-3/TRBV12-4	NA	TRBJ2-1	ASSFLPSGGYNEQF
TRBV30	NA	TRBJ1-1	AWTLLNTEAF
TRBV2	NA	TRBJ2-7	ASSEGVIYSYEQY
TRBV20-1	NA	TRBJ2-5	SPDQETQY
TRBV30	NA	TRBJ2-7	AWSDLQGEQY
TRBV3-1	NA	TRBJ2-3	ASSRTGGSTDTQY
TRBV29-1	NA	TRBJ2-5	SVEFTTGPRETQY
TRBV6-5	NA	TRBJ2-3	ASSLRTSGGTDTQY
TRBV29-1	NA	TRBJ2-1	SVGAFNEQF
TRBV12-3/TRBV12-4	once	TRBJ2-3	ASSFGFAGGLNTQY
TRBV20-1	NA	TRBJ2-3	SARATDLTDTQY
TRBV12-3/TRBV12-4	NA	TRBJ2-1	ASNVVDPFNEQF
TRBV27	NA	TRBJ2-3	ASSLTPTDTQY
TRBV7-9	NA	TRBJ1-2	ASSLGQGGDGYT
TRBV30	NA	TRBJ2-1	AWSMEFEQF
TRBV3-1	NA	TRBJ1-1	ASSLDPMNTEAF
TRBV14	NA	TRBJ2-6	ASSQEKGGAGANVLT
TRBV29-1	NA	TRBJ2-2	SVKGSGELF
TRBV29-1	NA	TRBJ1-2	SVEPRGTGNYGYT
TRBV15	NA	TRBJ2-5	ATSRVRGTETQY
TRBV5-1	NA	TRBJ2-1	ASGVGAYNEQF
TRBV25-1	NA	TRBJ2-1	ASSRDRGPEF
TRBV5-6	NA	TRBJ1-6	ASGSSGTRISPLH
TRBV19	NA	TRBJ1-2	ASTLDQKENYGYT
TRBV3-1	NA	TRBJ1-2	ASCLGQSYGYT
TRBV2	NA	TRBJ1-2	ASSVRPNGDGYT